Below are 26 T cell receptor beta chains sequenced from a single sample in a study of control samples from healthy donors and cancer patients. Clones were read by immunoSEQ multiplex PCR, and TCRdb kept only the in-frame ones, dropping some. The repertoire has some 150,000 clones, more than 80% of them found once; the top ten carry under 9%. Specimen: blood. These receptor sequences come from a man aged 18 to 29 in good health.

This chain connects TRBV12-3 or TRBV12-4 to TRBJ1-5; TRBD1 is a possible D gene (6 bases). This CDR3 is built from 13 residues. The V end lost 6 bases, the J end lost 5 bases, and 11 bases lay between the germline ends. CDR3 protein: CASRLAGDQPQHF. CDR3 nucleotides: TGTGCCAGCAGACTCGCAGGGGATCAGCCCCAGCATTTT.

The V call is TRBV15, the J call TRBJ1-2, with D perhaps matching TRBD1 (5 bases). The CDR3 is 16 amino acids. Germline assignment: CDR1 LNHNV and CDR2 YYDKDF (reference sequence). V lost 0 bases, J lost 3 bases, and 14 bases lay in between. This chain's CDR3 is CATSRDPGPSDYGYTF. The CDR3 DNA sequence: TGTGCCACCAGCAGAGACCCAGGGCCCTCCGACTATGGCTACACCTTC.

J is TRBJ1-2 and V is TRBV3-1 (or the pseudogene TRBV3-2); no clear D gene. Between the trimmed V and J ends, which lost 0 bases and 8 bases, there was a span of 19 bases. Looked up from germline, CDR1 is LGHDT and CDR2 is YNNKEL (reference sequence). The CDR3 totals 16 residues. CDR3 protein: CASSQDTVVGRDGYTF. CDR3 DNA: TGTGCCAGCAGCCAAGATACCGTCGTTGGTCGCGACGGCTACACCTTC.

The rearrangement uses TRBV3-1 (or the pseudogene TRBV3-2) and TRBJ2-2; D possibly uses TRBD1 or TRBD2 (6 bases each). V lost 4 bases and J 2 bases, leaving 14 bases between the germline ends. CDR1 and CDR2 from the germline V gene are LGHDT and YNNKEL (reference sequence). This CDR3 has 16 amino acids. CDR3 protein: CASSLARGDNTGELFF. The DNA for the CDR3 is TGTGCCAGCAGCCTGGCTAGGGGGGACAACACCGGGGAGCTGTTTTTT.

The chain recombines TRBV5-7 with TRBJ1-4, with D hard to call. TRBV5-7 is an ORF for which the function is uncertain. V was shortened by 7 bases and J by 6 bases, with 10 bases between the two germline ends. The CDR3 is made up of 12 amino acids. The CDR3 coding sequence is TGTGCCAGCGGGCGGAGGGATGAAAAACTGTTTTTT. Translation: CASGRRDEKLFF.

The CDR3 coding sequence is TGTGCCAGTAGCTCTGGGGAGTGGGAGACCCAGTACTTC. Protein product: CASSSGEWETQYF. The chain combines TRBV19 with TRBJ2-5, with D perhaps matching TRBD2 (5 bases). V shed 6 bases and J shed 5 bases, with 13 bases lying between them. This CDR3 has 13 amino acids. Germline-derived CDR1 and CDR2 are LNHDA and SQIVND (reference sequence).

The CDR3 sequence is CASSLGDRNTGELFF. As DNA, the CDR3 is TGCGCCAGCAGCTTGGGGGACAGGAACACCGGGGAGCTGTTTTTT. V and J are TRBV5-1 and TRBJ2-2; TRBD1 agrees at 7 bases. V lost 0 bases to trimming and J lost 1 base; unmatched junction nucleotides: 0. This CDR3 is built from 15 residues. Germline assignment: CDR1 SGHRS and CDR2 YFSETQ.

J is TRBJ1-6 and V is TRBV19; D is possibly TRBD1 (5 bases). Trimming removed 3 bases at V and 7 bases at J, with 7 bases between. Germline V gene sequence: CDR1 LNHDA, CDR2 SQIVND (reference sequence). This CDR3 contains 13 residues. CDR3 loop: CASSITGNSPLHF. CDR3 nucleotides: TGTGCCAGTAGTATCACAGGCAATTCACCCCTCCACTTT. The full variable domain, rest sourced from reference TRBV19 and TRBJ1-6, is DGGITQSPKYLFRKEGQNVTLSCEQNLNHDAMYWYRQDPGQGLRLIYYSQIVNDFQKGDIAEGYSVSREKKESFPLTVTSAQKNPTAFYLCASSITGNSPLHFGNGTRLTVT.

J is TRBJ1-4 and V is TRBV19; D perhaps matches TRBD1 (5 bases). CDR1 LNHDA and CDR2 SQIVND come from the germline V gene (reference sequence). The CDR3 consists of 15 residues. Trimming removed 5 bases at V and 7 bases at J, with 17 bases between. The CDR3 coding sequence is TGTGCCAGTAGTGTACAGGCCTGGAGGATTGAAAAACTGTTTTTT. Protein sequence: CASSVQAWRIEKLFF.

The rearrangement joins TRBV15 to TRBJ1-1; 8 bases match TRBD1. The CDR3 has 14 amino acids. CDR1 is LNHNV, CDR2 YYDKDF, per germline (reference sequence). Trimming at V came to 6 bases and at J to 8 bases, leaving 11 bases not matched to a gene. DNA of the CDR3: TGTGCCACCAGGTTGACAGGGGATGTTTCCGAAGCTTTCTTT. As protein: CATRLTGDVSEAFF.

This clone was seen a handful of times. V gene TRBV4-1 combines with J gene TRBJ1-4; D is unclear. Trimming took 6 bases from V and 12 from J, leaving 14 bases between them. The CDR3 runs 12 residues. Germline V gene lookup returns CDR1 MGHRA and CDR2 YSYEKL. DNA for the CDR3: TGCGCCAGCAGTTTCACCGGGAACCAACTGTTTTTT. It encodes CASSFTGNQLFF.

V is TRBV10-3 and J is TRBJ2-7; 7 nucleotides agree with TRBD1. Germline CDR1 ENHRY, CDR2 SYGVKD. The CDR3 is 13 residues long. J was trimmed by 6 bases and V by 4 bases; bases with no gene match: 6. CDR3: CAISGQGPGEQYF. The CDR3 DNA reads TGTGCCATCAGTGGACAGGGTCCTGGCGAGCAGTACTTC.

The chain uses TRBV5-1 and TRBJ1-4; D possibly corresponds to TRBD1 (6 bases). The CDR3 totals 18 residues. Per germline, CDR1 SGHRS and CDR2 YFSETQ. V gave up 0 bases and J gave up 5 bases, with 20 bases separating them. CDR3 coding DNA: TGCGCCAGCAGCTTGGGATATGGCCTTAGGACAGAAAATGAAAAACTGTTTTTT. Its translation: CASSLGYGLRTENEKLFF.

The J gene is TRBJ1-3, the V gene TRBV6-2 or TRBV6-3; maybe TRBD1 (5 bases). The germline CDR1 and CDR2 sequences are MNHEY and SVGEGT. The V end was cut by 1 base, the J end by 0 bases, with 13 bases between. The CDR3 has 17 amino acids. The CDR3 loop is CASSYYGGLRSGNTIYF. CDR3 in DNA: TGTGCCAGCAGTTACTACGGGGGTCTCCGCTCTGGAAACACCATATATTTT.

The chain uses TRBV18 and TRBJ1-1; D uncertain. Germline values: CDR1 KGHSH, CDR2 LQKENI. Between the trimmed V and J ends, which lost 5 bases and 0 bases, there was a span of 7 bases. The CDR3 has 13 residues. This CDR3 reads CASSWGMNTEAFF. CDR3 bases: TGTGCCAGCTCATGGGGAATGAACACTGAAGCTTTCTTT.

This sequence joins TRBV6-5 and TRBJ2-5, with D unclear. V was shortened by 5 bases and J by 2 bases, with 9 bases between the two germline ends. Looked up from germline, CDR1 is MNHEY and CDR2 is SVGAGI. This CDR3 contains 13 residues. CDR3 loop: CASSPRRQETQYF. CDR3 DNA sequence: TGTGCCAGCAGTCCTAGACGGCAAGAGACCCAGTACTTC.

The chain is built from TRBV7-3 and TRBJ2-5; no firm D call. Trimming shortened V by 1 base and J by 5 bases, and 17 bases separated the two germline ends. Germline values: CDR1 SGHTA, CDR2 FQGTGA. The CDR3 spans 16 residues. The CDR3 DNA reads TGTGCCAGCAGCTTAAGCGGCATCCCTATGGGGGAGACCCAGTACTTC. Amino acids: CASSLSGIPMGETQYF. Variable domain in full (rest from reference TRBV7-3 and TRBJ2-5): GAGVSQTPSNKVTEKGKYVELRCDPISGHTALYWYRQSLGQGPEFLIYFQGTGAADDSGLPNDRFFAVRPEGSVSTLKIQRTERGDSAVYLCASSLSGIPMGETQYFGPGTRLLVL.

The chain couples TRBV2 to TRBJ2-5; 9 bases map to TRBD1. V was clipped by 4 bases and J by 3 bases; unmatched bases: 3. Germline V lookup: CDR1 SNHLY, CDR2 FYNNEI. This CDR3 region has 14 residues. CDR3 sequence reads: CASSARTGEETQYF. The DNA for the CDR3 is TGTGCCAGCAGTGCCCGGACAGGGGAAGAGACCCAGTACTTC. The full variable domain, in which reference TRBV2 and TRBJ2-5 provide the parts outside the CDR3, is EPEVTQTPSHQVTQMGQEVILRCVPISNHLYFYWYRQILGQKVEFLVSFYNNEISEKSEIFDDQFSVERPDGSNFTLKIRSTKLEDSAMYFCASSARTGEETQYFGPGTRLLVL.

The chain couples TRBV28 to TRBJ2-3; 7 positions agree with TRBD1. CDR3 length equals 13 residues. CDR1 and CDR2 from the germline V gene are MDHEN and SYDVKM. V shed 8 bases and J 2 bases; nucleotides not matched to a gene: 4. The CDR3 loop reads CASGGQHTDTQYF. The CDR3 nucleotides are TGTGCCAGCGGGGGACAGCACACAGATACGCAGTATTTT.

This chain uses TRBV19 with TRBJ1-1; TRBD1 matches at 7 bases. The CDR3 length is 12 residues. The J segment lost 3 bases and the V segment lost 10 bases, leaving 5 bases of the junction unmatched. Looked up from germline, CDR1 is LNHDA and CDR2 is SQIVND (reference sequence). As DNA, the CDR3 is TGTGCCACATCACAGGGGTACACTGAAGCTTTCTTT. Protein sequence: CATSQGYTEAFF.

The chain links TRBV28 to TRBJ1-5; D remains unclear. V lost 2 bases, J lost 6 bases, and 2 bases lay in between. CDR3 length equals 11 residues. The V gene's germline CDR1 is MDHEN and CDR2 SYDVKM. CDR3 sequence reads: CASSLGQPQHF. The CDR3 DNA sequence: TGTGCCAGCAGTTTAGGTCAGCCCCAGCATTTT. The whole variable domain, remainder taken from reference TRBV28 and TRBJ1-5, is DVKVTQSSRYLVKRTGEKVFLECVQDMDHENMFWYRQDPGLGLRLIYFSYDVKMKEKGDIPEGYSVSREKKERFSLILESASTNQTSMYLCASSLGQPQHFGDGTRLSIL.

The chain joins TRBV7-6 to TRBJ2-2; 7 bases are shared with TRBD2. CDR3 length: 16 amino acids. With V trimmed by 1 base and J by 1 base, 3 bases remained unmatched. The germline CDR1 and CDR2 sequences are SGHVS and FNYEAQ. Here the CDR3 DNA reads TGTGCCAGCAGCTTAGAGGCTAGCGGGAACACCGGGGAGCTGTTTTTT. This sequence encodes CASSLEASGNTGELFF. Based on the CDR3 plus reference TRBV7-6 and TRBJ2-2, the full variable domain is GAGVSQSPRYKVTKRGQDVALRCDPISGHVSLYWYRQALGQGPEFLTYFNYEAQQDKSGLPNDRFSAERPEGSISTLTIQRTEQRDSAMYRCASSLEASGNTGELFFGEGSRLTVL.

This chain joins TRBV5-6 and TRBJ1-4; 7 positions agree with TRBD1. The CDR3 spans 17 residues. The junction had 14 bases not matched to a gene; V was cut back by 1 base and J by 8 bases. CDR1 is SGHDT, CDR2 YYEEEE, per germline. For the CDR3, the DNA is TGTGCCAGCAGCTTGTATGGGGTCTGGACAGGAACGGAAAAACTGTTTTTT. This gives the protein CASSLYGVWTGTEKLFF.

The chain is built from TRBV6-6 and TRBJ1-2; 7 bases are shared with TRBD1. This CDR3 has 14 amino acids. J lost 1 base, V lost 1 base, and 0 bases had no gene match. Germline V lookup: CDR1 MNHNY, CDR2 SVGAGI (reference sequence). CDR3 DNA sequence: TGTGCCAGCAGTTACTGGGACAGTAACTATGGCTACACCTTC. Translated, it gives CASSYWDSNYGYTF.

V and J are TRBV15 and TRBJ2-5; TRBD2 matches at 10 bases. This CDR3 is 16 amino acids long. V gave up 2 bases and J gave up 1 base; unmatched junction bases: 4. The germline gives CDR1 LNHNV, CDR2 YYDKDF (reference sequence). The CDR3 coding sequence is TGTGCCACCAGCAGAAGCGGGGGGGCCCTCCAAGAGACCCAGTACTTC. Amino acids: CATSRSGGALQETQYF.

V gene TRBV24-1 combines with J gene TRBJ2-2; TRBD1 aligns across 9 bases. The CDR3 is 15 amino acids. J gave up 6 bases and V 6 bases, and 7 bases lay outside the gene matches. Germline V gene lookup returns CDR1 KGHDR and CDR2 SFDVKD. CDR3: CATSSRDRDPGELFF. In DNA, the CDR3 is TGTGCCACCAGTAGCCGGGACAGGGACCCCGGGGAGCTGTTTTTT.